This T cell receptor beta chain was documented in a study of T cell responses to AZD1222 COVID-19 vaccine. General observations from the study: Only after the peak T cell response were repertoires sampled. Within unmutated variant regions lay the reported targets of nearly half of spike-specific TCRs. CD4 TCRs linked to vaccination spanned spike, dominating at 160-218 and 743-854. Donors skewed white British and female; clonal diversity was possibly underestimated.

V was clipped by 8 bases and J by 7 bases, with 13 bases between them. The CDR3 spans 11 residues. Germline V gives CDR1 GTSNPN, CDR2 SVGIG (reference sequence). The table came from immunoSEQ multiplex PCR; TCRdb's copy has only in-frame clones and leaves some out. Of around 130,000 clones listed, around 94% are singletons. Comments on this clone: Antigen specificity is unknown.

The sample here was peripheral blood, taken on day 0 of AZD1222 vaccination. This TCR was sampled from an adult in good health. This rearrangement joins TRBV30 to TRBJ2-3; D may be TRBD2 (6 bases). The CDR3 nucleotides read TGTGCCACCCAAGGGAGGCATACGCAGTATTTT. Amino acid sequence: CATQGRHTQYF.